Presented here are 7 T cell receptor beta chains from one specimen sequenced in a study of identical twins (dated by TCRdb to the mid-2010s). Library generation was performed with 5' RACE. The instrument was an Illumina HiSeq 2000. TCRdb applied fastp at Q25 and MiXCR to the public reads, then kept only in-frame beta chains. Rows merge per CDR3 protein into single entries with the most common DNA and genes. Present in this sample are roughly 480,000 distinct CDR3 sequences, 20% to 25% of which were seen just once. The leading ten clones occupy 2.9% of the sample. These data are also associated with another study on T cells expressing NK-cell markers.

The sample consisted of CD4+ T cells sorted from blood. Every receptor here comes from a woman aged 18-29 years in good health.

This clonotype has a handful of counts. V usage is TRBV18 and J usage is TRBJ2-7; D gene uncertain. Between the trimmed V and J ends, which lost 3 bases and 5 bases, there was a span of 5 bases. CDR3 length: 11 amino acids. Germline V CDR1 and CDR2: KGHSH, LQKENI. For the CDR3, the DNA is TGTGCCAGCTCACCGAAGGACGAGCAGTACTTC. This sequence encodes CASSPKDEQYF.

The sample holds a few counts of this clonotype. V gene TRBV27 combines with J gene TRBJ1-5, with 10 bases fitting TRBD1. This CDR3 is built from 16 residues. With 5 bases clipped from V and 5 bases from J, the junction kept 9 bases outside the gene matches. Germline lookup yields CDR1 MNHEY and CDR2 SMNVEV (reference sequence). For the CDR3, the DNA is TGTGCCAGCAGTGTCCGACAGGGGGCAAAGGATCAGCCCCAGCATTTT. The encoded protein is CASSVRQGAKDQPQHF.

This clonotype was counted between two and nine times. The chain combines TRBV2 with TRBJ2-3, with 9 bases that match TRBD2. Germline CDR1 reads SNHLY; CDR2 reads FYNNEI. CDR3 length: 14 residues. Unmatched junction bases numbered 3, after V lost 8 bases and J lost 0 bases. The CDR3 nucleotides are TGTGCCAGCGCCCTAGCGGGGAGCACAGATACGCAGTATTTT. Its translation: CASALAGSTDTQYF. The variable domain in full, completed from reference TRBV2 and TRBJ2-3, reads EPEVTQTPSHQVTQMGQEVILRCVPISNHLYFYWYRQILGQKVEFLVSFYNNEISEKSEIFDDQFSVERPDGSNFTLKIRSTKLEDSAMYFCASALAGSTDTQYFGPGTRLTVL.

This clonotype turned up a few times. The chain has TRBV7-7 and TRBJ2-5, with 10 bases fitting TRBD1. The CDR3 length is 14 residues. Germline CDR1 is SSHAT and CDR2 is FNYEAQ (reference sequence). The CDR3 DNA is TGTGCTAGCGGACGGACAGGGGGTGGGGAGACCCAGTACTTC. It yields the protein CASGRTGGGETQYF.

Comments on this clonotype: An end of the junction does not agree with germline; a read error may underlie this. The CDR3 here is CASSYSHSYTEQFF. The CDR3 nucleotides read TGTGCCAGCAGTTACTCCCACTCCTACACTGAGCAGTTCTTC. The gene calls are TRBV6-5 and TRBJ2-1; no clear D. In germline, CDR1 is MNHEY, CDR2 SVGAGI. The CDR3 is 14 amino acids.

This clonotype was recorded only once. The chain links TRBV12-3 or TRBV12-4 to TRBJ2-7, with D possibly being TRBD1 (6 bases). There are 16 residues in the CDR3. The germline V and J ends were trimmed by 3 bases and 1 base, with 16 bases remaining between them. The CDR3 region has the DNA TGTGCCAGCAGTTTCGGATTACAGGGTCGGTCCTACGAGCAGTACTTC. This encodes CASSFGLQGRSYEQYF.

There are a few counts of this clonotype. This chain connects TRBV6-5 to TRBJ2-3; D remains unclear. V was shortened by 2 bases and J by 3 bases, with 12 bases between the two germline ends. Germline assignment: CDR1 MNHEY and CDR2 SVGAGI. The CDR3 totals 15 residues. The CDR3: CASSYLAGPTDTQYF. Written as DNA, the CDR3 is TGTGCCAGCAGTTACCTGGCAGGACCTACAGATACGCAGTATTTT.